This TCR beta chain was captured by sequencing in a study of CD8 T cells in ankylosing spondylitis. Worth noting for this clonotype: Its antigen is undetermined.

Trimming at V came to 1 base and at J to 4 bases, leaving 4 bases not matched to a gene. This CDR3 contains 15 residues. The germline V gene encodes CDR1 SEHNR and CDR2 FQNEAQ (reference sequence). With molecular barcodes, quantitative 5'-RACE was used to make the TCR beta libraries. Each CDR3 protein is one row after TCRdb ran MiXCR on the 5' RACE reads. The sample comprises about 500,000 distinct CDR3 sequences, roughly 13% of which are singletons, and approximately 6.3% rests with the top ten. Study results and caveats: Ankylosing spondylitis blood seemed to carry a telltale TCR beta motif made of eight or nine highly homologous variants.

Material for sequencing was blood, either unsorted or a sorted T cell fraction (not recorded which). The chain is built from TRBV7-9 and TRBJ2-1; 7 positions match TRBD2. This receptor was obtained from a male donor with ankylosing spondylitis. The chain's CDR3 is CASSLDLAEYNEQFF. The CDR3 nucleotides are TGTGCCAGCAGCTTAGACCTAGCGGAGTACAATGAGCAGTTCTTC.